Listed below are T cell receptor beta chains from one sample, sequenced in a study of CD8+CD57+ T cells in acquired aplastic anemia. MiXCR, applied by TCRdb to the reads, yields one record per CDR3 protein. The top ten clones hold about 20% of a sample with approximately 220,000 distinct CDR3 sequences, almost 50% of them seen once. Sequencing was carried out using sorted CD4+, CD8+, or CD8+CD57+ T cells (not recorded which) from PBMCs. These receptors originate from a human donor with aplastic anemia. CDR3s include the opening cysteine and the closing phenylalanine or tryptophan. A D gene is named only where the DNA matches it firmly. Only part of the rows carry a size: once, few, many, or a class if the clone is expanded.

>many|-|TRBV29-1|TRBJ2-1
CSVVKGIDEQFF
TGCAGCGTTGTAAAGGGGATCGATGAGCAGTTCTTC
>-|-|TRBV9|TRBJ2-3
CASSPMIAGTDTQYF
TGTGCCAGCAGCCCGATGATAGCAGGGACAGATACGCAGTATTTT
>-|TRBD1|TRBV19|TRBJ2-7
CASSISLVGDRDYEQYF
TGTGCCAGTAGTATCTCTCTGGTCGGGGACAGGGACTACGAGCAGTACTTC
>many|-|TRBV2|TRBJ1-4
CASTVYLLGNEKLFF
TGTGCCAGCACTGTCTACCTTCTAGGAAATGAAAAACTGTTTTTT
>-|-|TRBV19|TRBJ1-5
CASSTTGNQPQHF
TGTGCCAGTAGTACAACTGGAAATCAGCCCCAGCATTTT
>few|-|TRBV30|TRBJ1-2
CAWNRASYGYTF
TGTGCCTGGAACAGGGCCAGCTATGGCTACACCTTC
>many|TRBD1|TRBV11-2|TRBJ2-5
CASRPRQGIGYQETQYF
TGTGCCAGCAGACCTCGACAGGGGATAGGGTACCAAGAGACCCAGTACTTC
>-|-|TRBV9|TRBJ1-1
CASSVGLATEALF
TGTGCCAGCAGCGTAGGCCTGGCCACTGAAGCTCTCTTT
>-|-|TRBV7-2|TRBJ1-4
CVSSSGINDKLFF
TGTGTCAGCAGCAGCGGGATTAATGATAAACTGTTTTTT
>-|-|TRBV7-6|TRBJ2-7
CASSSQGGSDEQYF
TGTGCCAGCAGCTCTCAGGGGGGCAGCGACGAGCAGTACTTC
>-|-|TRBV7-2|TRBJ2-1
CARPRYNEQFF
TGTGCCCGGCCAAGGTACAATGAGCAGTTCTTC
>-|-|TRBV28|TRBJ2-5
CASSLRSGSLGETQYF
TGTGCCAGCAGTTTACGCTCTGGGTCCCTCGGGGAGACCCAGTACTTC
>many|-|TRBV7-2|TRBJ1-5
CASSLVGLRSWFNQPQHF
TGTGCCAGCAGCTTAGTCGGCCTCCGGTCCTGGTTCAATCAGCCCCAGCATTTT
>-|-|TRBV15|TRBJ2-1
CATSSWTSDVNEQFF
TGTGCCACCAGCTCATGGACGAGCGATGTCAATGAGCAGTTCTTC
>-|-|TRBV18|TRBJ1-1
CASSLRDGTEAFF
TGTGCCAGCTCACTTAGGGACGGCACTGAAGCTTTCTTT
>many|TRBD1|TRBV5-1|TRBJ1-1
CASSLLAGGLGTEAFF
TGTGCCAGCAGCTTGCTGGCAGGGGGTCTGGGCACTGAAGCTTTCTTT
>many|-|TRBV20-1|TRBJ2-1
CSARELQRNNEQFF
TGCAGTGCTAGAGAACTCCAGAGAAACAATGAGCAGTTCTTC
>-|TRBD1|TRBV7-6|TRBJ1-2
CASSSGTGTRSNYGYTF
TGTGCCAGCAGCTCCGGGACAGGGACCCGATCTAACTATGGCTACACCTTC
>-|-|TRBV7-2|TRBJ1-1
CASSLVSGRAEAFF
TGTGCCAGCAGCCTCGTAAGTGGAAGGGCTGAAGCTTTCTTT
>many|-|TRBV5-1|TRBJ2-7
CASSKGTSYEQYF
TGCGCCAGCAGCAAGGGGACAAGCTACGAGCAGTACTTC
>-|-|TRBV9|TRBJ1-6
CASSVEGVANSPLHF
TGTGCCAGCAGCGTAGAGGGGGTGGCAAATTCACCCCTCCACTTT
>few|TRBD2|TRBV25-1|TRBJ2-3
CASSLAGVSISTDTQYF
TGTGCCAGCAGTCTAGCGGGGGTATCAATTAGCACAGATACGCAGTATTTT
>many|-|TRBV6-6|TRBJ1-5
CASTAVDSNQPQHF
TGTGCCAGCACTGCGGTGGATAGCAATCAGCCCCAGCATTTT
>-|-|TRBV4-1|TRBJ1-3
CASSATTVRNTIYF
TGCGCCAGCAGCGCGACGACCGTAAGAAACACCATATATTTT
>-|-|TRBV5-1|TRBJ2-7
CASSARTNTGEQYF
TGCGCCAGCAGCGCTCGGACTAACACCGGCGAGCAGTACTTC
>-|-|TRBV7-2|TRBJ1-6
CASSRTTGIYNSPLHF
TGTGCCAGCAGCCGGACCACAGGGATCTATAATTCACCCCTCCACTTT
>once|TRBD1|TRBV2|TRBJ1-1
CAGRGDEGVEAFF
TGTGCCGGCAGGGGGGATGAAGGGGTGGAAGCTTTCTTT